Listed here are 5 T cell receptor beta chains from one sample, sequenced in a study of blood T cell repertoires in COVID-19 (dated by TCRdb to 2020 to 2021). Library creation used the immunoSEQ multiplex PCR assay. TCRdb's version of the immuneACCESS table is confined to in-frame rearrangements and falls short of the full clone set. An unresolved V gene accounts for under half of the shortfall where checked; the remainder is of unknown origin. The sample profile shows 150,000 to 200,000 clones; 86% of them were found once. 10% to 11% of the sample is held by the ten biggest clonotypes. The sample consisted of peripheral blood. These receptors all come from a woman aged 60-70 years with COVID-19, enrolled during active disease.

V usage is TRBV5-1 and J usage is TRBJ1-4; the D is unclear. The germline V gene has CDR1 SGHRS and CDR2 YFSETQ. This CDR3 has 14 residues. Trimming removed 4 bases from V and 4 bases from J, with 11 bases in between. The CDR3 sequence: CASSQTYSNEKLFF. The CDR3, as DNA: TGCGCCAGCAGCCAAACCTACAGTAATGAAAAACTGTTTTTT.

This sequence joins TRBV27 and TRBJ1-2; 8 positions match TRBD1. CDR3 length: 13 amino acids. Trimming at V came to 6 bases and at J to 2 bases, leaving 2 bases not matched to a gene. Germline CDR1 and CDR2: MNHEY and SMNVEV (reference sequence). Here the CDR3 DNA reads TGTGCCAGCAGGGGACAGGTGAACTATGGCTACACCTTC. Amino acids: CASRGQVNYGYTF.

V is TRBV24-1 and J is TRBJ2-4, with D possibly being TRBD1 (6 bases). Per germline, CDR1 KGHDR and CDR2 SFDVKD. CDR3 size: 16 residues. The V end lost 3 bases, the J end lost 5 bases, and 16 bases lay between the germline ends. In nucleotides, the CDR3 is TGTGCCACCAGTGATGACGCAGGGGACGCCCAAAACATTCAGTACTTC. Protein: CATSDDAGDAQNIQYF.

This clone was recorded only once. The chain employs TRBV5-8 and TRBJ2-1; TRBD2 agrees at 12 bases. V shed 4 bases, J shed 3 bases, and the junction held 5 bases outside the gene matches. This CDR3 spans 16 amino acids. Germline-derived CDR1 and CDR2 are SGHTS and YDEGEE. The CDR3 reads CASSKLAGGDYNEQFF. The CDR3 region has the DNA TGTGCCAGCAGCAAACTAGCGGGAGGAGACTACAATGAGCAGTTCTTC.

This chain joins TRBV6-2 or TRBV6-3 and TRBJ1-1; D gene uncertain. V was pared by 0 bases and J by 6 bases, with 11 bases between. Germline-derived CDR1 and CDR2 are MNHEY and SVGEGT. This CDR3 contains 14 residues. The CDR3 sequence: CASSYSRVGSEAFF. In nucleotides, the CDR3 is TGTGCCAGCAGTTACTCACGGGTCGGCTCTGAAGCTTTCTTT.